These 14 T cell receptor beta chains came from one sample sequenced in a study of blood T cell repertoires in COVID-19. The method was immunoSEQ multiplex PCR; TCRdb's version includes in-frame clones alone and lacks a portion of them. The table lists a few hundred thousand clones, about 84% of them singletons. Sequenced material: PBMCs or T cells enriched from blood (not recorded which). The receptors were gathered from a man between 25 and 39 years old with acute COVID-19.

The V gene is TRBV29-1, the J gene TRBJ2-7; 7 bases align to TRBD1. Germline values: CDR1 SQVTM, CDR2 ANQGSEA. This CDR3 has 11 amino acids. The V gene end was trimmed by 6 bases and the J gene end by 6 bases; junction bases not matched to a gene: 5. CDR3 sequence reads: CSVMTGREQYF. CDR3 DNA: TGCAGCGTCATGACAGGGCGCGAGCAGTACTTC.

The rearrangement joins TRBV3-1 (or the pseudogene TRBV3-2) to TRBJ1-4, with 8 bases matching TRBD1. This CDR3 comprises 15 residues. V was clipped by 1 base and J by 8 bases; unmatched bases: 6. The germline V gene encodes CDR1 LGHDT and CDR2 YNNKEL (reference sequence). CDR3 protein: CASSQVTGGGEKLFF. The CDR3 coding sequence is TGTGCCAGCAGCCAAGTAACAGGGGGTGGAGAAAAACTGTTTTTT.

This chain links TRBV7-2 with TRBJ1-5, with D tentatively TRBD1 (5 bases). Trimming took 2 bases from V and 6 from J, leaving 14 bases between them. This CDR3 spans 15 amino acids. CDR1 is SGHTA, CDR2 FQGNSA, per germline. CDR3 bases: TGTGCCAGCAGCTTATGGTGGGACGGGGGTCAGCCCCAGCATTTT. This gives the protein CASSLWWDGGQPQHF.

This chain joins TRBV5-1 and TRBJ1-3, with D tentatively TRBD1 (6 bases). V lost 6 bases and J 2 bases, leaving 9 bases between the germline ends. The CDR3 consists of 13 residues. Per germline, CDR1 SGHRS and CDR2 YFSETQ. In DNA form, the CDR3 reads TGCGCCAGCACAACAGGGCCTGGAAACACCATATATTTT. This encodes CASTTGPGNTIYF.

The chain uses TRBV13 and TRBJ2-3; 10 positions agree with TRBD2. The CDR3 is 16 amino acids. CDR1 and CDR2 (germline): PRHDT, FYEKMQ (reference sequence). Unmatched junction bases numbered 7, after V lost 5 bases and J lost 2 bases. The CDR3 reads CASSRSSGGFTDTQYF. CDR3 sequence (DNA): TGTGCCAGCAGCCGTTCTAGCGGGGGATTCACAGATACGCAGTATTTT.

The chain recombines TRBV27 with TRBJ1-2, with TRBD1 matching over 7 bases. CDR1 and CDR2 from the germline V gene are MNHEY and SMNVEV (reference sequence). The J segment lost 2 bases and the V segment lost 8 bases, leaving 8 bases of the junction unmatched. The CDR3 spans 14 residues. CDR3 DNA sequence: TGTGCCAGCCGTATGGGACAGAACAACTATGGCTACACCTTC. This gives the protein CASRMGQNNYGYTF.

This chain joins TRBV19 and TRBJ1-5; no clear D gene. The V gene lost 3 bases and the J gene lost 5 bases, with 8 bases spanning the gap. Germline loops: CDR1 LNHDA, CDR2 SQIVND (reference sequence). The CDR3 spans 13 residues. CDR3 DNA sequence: TGTGCCAGTAGTATCCAGGCTCATCAGCCCCAGCATTTT. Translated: CASSIQAHQPQHF.

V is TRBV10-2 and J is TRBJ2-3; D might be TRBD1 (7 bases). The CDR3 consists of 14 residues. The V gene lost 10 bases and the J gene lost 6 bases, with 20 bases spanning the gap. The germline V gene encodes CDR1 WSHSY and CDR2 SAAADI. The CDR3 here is CATTFPGGSDTQYF. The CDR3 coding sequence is TGCGCCACCACTTTCCCAGGGGGGTCGGATACGCAGTATTTT.

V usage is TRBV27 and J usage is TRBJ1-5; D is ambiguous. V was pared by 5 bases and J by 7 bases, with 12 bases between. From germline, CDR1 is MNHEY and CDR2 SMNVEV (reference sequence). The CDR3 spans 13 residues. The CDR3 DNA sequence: TGTGCCAGCAGTCTCTCTTGGCGGCAGCCCCAGCATTTT. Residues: CASSLSWRQPQHF.

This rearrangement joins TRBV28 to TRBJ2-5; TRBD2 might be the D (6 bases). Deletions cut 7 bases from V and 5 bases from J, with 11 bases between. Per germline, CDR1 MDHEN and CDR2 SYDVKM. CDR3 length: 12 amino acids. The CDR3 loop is CASTGEVETQYF. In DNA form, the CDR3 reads TGTGCCAGCACGGGGGAAGTGGAGACCCAGTACTTC.

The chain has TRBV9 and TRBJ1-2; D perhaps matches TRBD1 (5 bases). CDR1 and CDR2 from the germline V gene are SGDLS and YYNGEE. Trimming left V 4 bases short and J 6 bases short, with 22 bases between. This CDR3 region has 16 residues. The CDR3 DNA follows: TGTGCCAGCAGCTCCCATCCCGGGCTTTCGGGGGATGGCTACACCTTC. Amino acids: CASSSHPGLSGDGYTF.

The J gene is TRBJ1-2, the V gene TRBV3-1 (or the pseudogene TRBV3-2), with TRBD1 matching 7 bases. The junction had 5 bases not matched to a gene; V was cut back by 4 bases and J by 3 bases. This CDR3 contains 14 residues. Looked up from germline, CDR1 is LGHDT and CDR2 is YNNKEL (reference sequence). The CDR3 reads CASSPGTADYGYTF. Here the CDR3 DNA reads TGTGCCAGCAGCCCCGGGACAGCAGACTATGGCTACACCTTC.

The CDR3 sequence: CASSLQGIGGGNTEAFF. The CDR3, as DNA: TGCGCCAGCAGCTTGCAGGGGATAGGGGGTGGGAACACTGAAGCTTTCTTT. The V call is TRBV5-1, the J call TRBJ1-1; D perhaps matches TRBD1 (6 bases). Germline V gene sequence: CDR1 SGHRS, CDR2 YFSETQ. The CDR3 runs to 17 residues. The V end was cut by 1 base, the J end by 1 base, with 17 bases between. Together with reference TRBV5-1 and TRBJ1-1, the CDR3 gives the full variable domain: KAGVTQTPRYLIKTRGQQVTLSCSPISGHRSVSWYQQTPGQGLQFLFEYFSETQRNKGNFPGRFSGRQFSNSRSEMNVSTLELGDSALYLCASSLQGIGGGNTEAFFGQGTRLTVV.

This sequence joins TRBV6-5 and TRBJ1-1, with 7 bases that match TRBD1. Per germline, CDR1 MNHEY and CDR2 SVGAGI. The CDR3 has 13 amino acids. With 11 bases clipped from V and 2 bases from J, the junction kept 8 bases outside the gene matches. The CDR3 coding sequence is TGTGCCGGAAAGACAGGGCCTAACACTGAAGCTTTCTTT. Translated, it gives CAGKTGPNTEAFF.